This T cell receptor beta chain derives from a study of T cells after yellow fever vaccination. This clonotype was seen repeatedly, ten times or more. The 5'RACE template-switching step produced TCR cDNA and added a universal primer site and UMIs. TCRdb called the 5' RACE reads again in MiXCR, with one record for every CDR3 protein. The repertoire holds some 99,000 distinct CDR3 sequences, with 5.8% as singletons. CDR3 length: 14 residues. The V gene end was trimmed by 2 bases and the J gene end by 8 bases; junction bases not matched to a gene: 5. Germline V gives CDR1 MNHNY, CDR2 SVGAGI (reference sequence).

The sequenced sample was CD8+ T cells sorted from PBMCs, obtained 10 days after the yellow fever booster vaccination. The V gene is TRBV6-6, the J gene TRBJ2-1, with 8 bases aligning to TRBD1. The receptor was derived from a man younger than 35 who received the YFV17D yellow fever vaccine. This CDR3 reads CASSYLQGGDEQFF. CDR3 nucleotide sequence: TGTGCCAGCAGTTACCTACAGGGGGGCGATGAGCAGTTCTTC.